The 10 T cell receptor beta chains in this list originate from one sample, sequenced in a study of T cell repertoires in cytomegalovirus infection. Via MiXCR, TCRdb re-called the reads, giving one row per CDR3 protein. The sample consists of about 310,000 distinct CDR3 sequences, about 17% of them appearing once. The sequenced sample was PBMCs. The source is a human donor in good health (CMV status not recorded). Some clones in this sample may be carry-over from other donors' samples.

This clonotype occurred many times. The CDR3 nucleotides are TGCAGTGCTAGCGACAGGTCCACAGATACGCAGTATTTT. Protein sequence: CSASDRSTDTQYF. The chain combines TRBV20-1 with TRBJ2-3, with TRBD1 as a possible D gene (6 bases). V shed 3 bases and J shed 2 bases, with 9 bases lying between them. This CDR3 is 13 amino acids long. CDR1 and CDR2 from the germline V gene are DFQATT and SNEGSKA (reference sequence).

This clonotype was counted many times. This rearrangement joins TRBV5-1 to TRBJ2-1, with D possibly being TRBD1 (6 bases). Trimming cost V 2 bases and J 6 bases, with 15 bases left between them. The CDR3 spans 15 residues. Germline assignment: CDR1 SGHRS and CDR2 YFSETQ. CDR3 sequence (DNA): TGCGCCAGCAGCTTTGACCCAGGGGTTGGCAATGAGCAGTTCTTC. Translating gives CASSFDPGVGNEQFF.

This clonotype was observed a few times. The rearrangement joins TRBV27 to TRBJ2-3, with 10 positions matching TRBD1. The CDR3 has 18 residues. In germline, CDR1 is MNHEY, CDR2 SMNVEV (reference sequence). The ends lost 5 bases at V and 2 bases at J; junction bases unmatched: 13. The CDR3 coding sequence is TGTGCCAGCAGTCGTTACGTAAGGACAGGGGGGCTCACAGATACGCAGTATTTT. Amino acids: CASSRYVRTGGLTDTQYF.

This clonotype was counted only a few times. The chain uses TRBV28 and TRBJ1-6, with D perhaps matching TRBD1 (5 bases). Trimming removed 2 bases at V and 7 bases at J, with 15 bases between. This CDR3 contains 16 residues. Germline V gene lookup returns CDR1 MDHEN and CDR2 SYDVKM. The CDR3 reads CASSLLGREENSPLHF. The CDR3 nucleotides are TGTGCCAGCAGTTTACTGGGCAGGGAGGAAAATTCACCCCTCCACTTT.

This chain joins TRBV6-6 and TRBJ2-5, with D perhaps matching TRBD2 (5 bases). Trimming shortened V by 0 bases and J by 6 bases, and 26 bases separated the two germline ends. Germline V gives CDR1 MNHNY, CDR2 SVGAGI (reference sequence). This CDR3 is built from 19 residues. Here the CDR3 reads CASSYSQEKPATQRKTQYF. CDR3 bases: TGTGCCAGCAGTTACTCCCAGGAAAAACCCGCCACGCAGCGGAAGACCCAGTACTTC.

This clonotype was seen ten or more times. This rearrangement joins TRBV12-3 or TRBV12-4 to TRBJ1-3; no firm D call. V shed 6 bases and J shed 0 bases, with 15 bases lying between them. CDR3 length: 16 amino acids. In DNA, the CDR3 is TGTGCCAGCAGCCAGCAGGCGGAAGTCTCTGGAAACACCATATATTTT. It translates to CASSQQAEVSGNTIYF.

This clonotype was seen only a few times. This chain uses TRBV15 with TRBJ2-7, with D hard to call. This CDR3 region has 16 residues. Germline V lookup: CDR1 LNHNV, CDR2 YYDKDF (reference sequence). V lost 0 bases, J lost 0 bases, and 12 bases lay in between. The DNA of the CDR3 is TGTGCCACCAGCAGAGAGGAAGCCTGGAGCTCCTACGAGCAGTACTTC. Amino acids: CATSREEAWSSYEQYF.

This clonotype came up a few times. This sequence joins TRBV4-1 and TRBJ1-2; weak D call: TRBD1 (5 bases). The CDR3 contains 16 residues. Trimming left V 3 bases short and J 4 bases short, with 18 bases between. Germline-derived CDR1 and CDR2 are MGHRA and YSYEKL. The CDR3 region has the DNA TGCGCCAGCAGCCACCCCTTGCTGGGACTCCCCTATGGCTACACCTTC. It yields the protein CASSHPLLGLPYGYTF.

CDR3 sequence (DNA): TGTGCCAGCAGCTTGTATTGGGACGCGAACACTGAAGCTTTCTTT. This encodes CASSLYWDANTEAFF. V usage is TRBV5-6 and J usage is TRBJ1-1; D is perhaps TRBD1 (5 bases). Trimming took 1 base from V and 1 from J, leaving 11 bases between them. The CDR3 consists of 15 residues. Germline V gives CDR1 SGHDT, CDR2 YYEEEE.

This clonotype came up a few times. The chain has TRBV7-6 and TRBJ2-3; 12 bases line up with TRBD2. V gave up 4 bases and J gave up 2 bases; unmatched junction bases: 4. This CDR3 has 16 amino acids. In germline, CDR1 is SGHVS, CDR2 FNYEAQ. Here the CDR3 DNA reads TGTGCCAGCAGCTCCGGACTAGCGGGGCCCACAGATACGCAGTATTTT. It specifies CASSSGLAGPTDTQYF.